This is a list of T cell receptor beta chains from one sample in a study of T cells in Graves' hyperthyroidism and ophthalmopathy. A single record per CDR3 protein comes from TCRdb applying MiXCR to the multiplex PCR reads. The table has 490,000 or so distinct CDR3 sequences, roughly 22% seen once; the top ten hold under 55%. The sequencing sample was made of blood. The source is a woman between 65 and 79 years old with Graves' ophthalmopathy. CDR3s include the opening cysteine and the closing phenylalanine or tryptophan. Fields, in order: D gene, clone size, V gene, J gene, CDR3 protein, CDR3 DNA. The D gene is left open where the match is weak. Clone size is stated in some rows and not others, as once, few, many or a class when expanded.

d_gene: .; abundance: .; v_gene: TRBV11-3; j_gene: TRBJ2-2; CDR3aa: CASSSKRGHDTGELFF; CDR3nt: TGTGCCAGCAGCTCCAAAAGGGGACATGACACCGGGGAGCTGTTTTTT
d_gene: TRBD1; abundance: .; v_gene: TRBV30; j_gene: TRBJ2-7; CDR3aa: CAWSTGTGAYEQYF; CDR3nt: TGTGCCTGGAGCACCGGGACAGGGGCCTACGAGCAGTACTTC
d_gene: .; abundance: .; v_gene: TRBV27; j_gene: TRBJ2-7; CDR3aa: CASSAGTPTPYEQYF; CDR3nt: TGTGCCAGCAGTGCCGGGACACCCACACCCTACGAGCAGTACTTC
d_gene: TRBD1; abundance: many; v_gene: TRBV30; j_gene: TRBJ1-5; CDR3aa: CAWSRDRARNSNQPQHF; CDR3nt: TGTGCCTGGAGCCGGGACAGGGCGAGGAATAGCAATCAGCCCCAGCATTTT
d_gene: TRBD2; abundance: .; v_gene: TRBV6-1; j_gene: TRBJ2-3; CDR3aa: CAIKEAGDTDTQYF; CDR3nt: TGTGCCATCAAAGAGGCGGGAGATACAGATACGCAGTATTTT
d_gene: TRBD1; abundance: .; v_gene: TRBV2; j_gene: TRBJ1-1; CDR3aa: CASRQGGGSDTEAFF; CDR3nt: TGTGCCAGCAGACAGGGGGGCGGGTCGGACACTGAAGCTTTCTTT
d_gene: .; abundance: .; v_gene: TRBV10-3; j_gene: TRBJ1-5; CDR3aa: CAISDPEQNNQPQHF; CDR3nt: TGTGCCATCAGTGATCCGGAACAGAACAATCAGCCCCAGCATTTT
d_gene: TRBD2; abundance: few; v_gene: TRBV7-9; j_gene: TRBJ2-7; CDR3aa: CASSGPAGGDTSYEQYF; CDR3nt: TGTGCCAGCAGCGGCCCAGCGGGAGGGGATACTTCCTACGAGCAGTACTTC
d_gene: .; abundance: .; v_gene: TRBV6-2/TRBV6-3; j_gene: TRBJ1-5; CDR3aa: CASTFSHGDQPQHF; CDR3nt: TGTGCCAGCACCTTTTCACACGGGGATCAGCCCCAGCATTTT
d_gene: .; abundance: .; v_gene: TRBV20-1; j_gene: TRBJ1-3; CDR3aa: CSARSYGGPGNTIYF; CDR3nt: TGCAGTGCTAGGTCCTACGGGGGGCCTGGAAACACCATATATTTT
d_gene: TRBD1; abundance: .; v_gene: TRBV11-3; j_gene: TRBJ2-3; CDR3aa: CASSPGQAGTDTQYF; CDR3nt: TGTGCCAGCAGCCCCGGACAGGCGGGCACAGATACGCAGTATTTT
d_gene: .; abundance: few; v_gene: TRBV2; j_gene: TRBJ2-1; CDR3aa: CASSEMGNEQFF; CDR3nt: TGTGCCAGCAGTGAAATGGGAAATGAGCAGTTCTTC
d_gene: .; abundance: many; v_gene: TRBV7-2; j_gene: TRBJ2-7; CDR3aa: CASSLLDEQYF; CDR3nt: TGTGCCAGCAGCTTGCTCGACGAGCAGTACTTC
d_gene: TRBD1; abundance: .; v_gene: TRBV24-1; j_gene: TRBJ2-7; CDR3aa: CATFSSDRAKDYEQYF; CDR3nt: TGTGCCACCTTTTCCTCGGACAGGGCCAAGGATTACGAGCAGTACTTC
d_gene: TRBD2; abundance: many; v_gene: TRBV12-3/TRBV12-4; j_gene: TRBJ2-1; CDR3aa: CAIATSPSEQFF; CDR3nt: TGTGCCATCGCGACTAGCCCATCCGAGCAGTTCTTC
d_gene: .; abundance: .; v_gene: TRBV28; j_gene: TRBJ1-1; CDR3aa: CASSVTVNTEAFF; CDR3nt: TGTGCCAGCAGTGTGACAGTGAACACTGAAGCTTTCTTT
d_gene: .; abundance: .; v_gene: TRBV12-3/TRBV12-4; j_gene: TRBJ2-1; CDR3aa: CAITIGNEQFF; CDR3nt: TGTGCCATCACCATCGGCAATGAGCAGTTCTTC
d_gene: .; abundance: few; v_gene: TRBV3-1; j_gene: TRBJ1-6; CDR3aa: CASSQVTGPNSPLHF; CDR3nt: TGTGCCAGCAGCCAAGTCACAGGACCTAATTCACCCCTCCACTTT
d_gene: .; abundance: few; v_gene: TRBV5-1; j_gene: TRBJ2-5; CDR3aa: CASSLAREETQYF; CDR3nt: TGCGCCAGCAGCTTGGCCAGGGAAGAGACCCAGTACTTC
d_gene: TRBD1; abundance: many; v_gene: TRBV28; j_gene: TRBJ2-1; CDR3aa: CASSFILGQDNEQFF; CDR3nt: TGTGCCAGCAGTTTCATTCTCGGACAGGACAATGAGCAGTTCTTC
d_gene: .; abundance: many; v_gene: TRBV28; j_gene: TRBJ2-7; CDR3aa: CASSHSGADEQYF; CDR3nt: TGTGCCAGCAGCCACTCGGGGGCGGACGAGCAGTACTTC
d_gene: TRBD1; abundance: few; v_gene: TRBV18; j_gene: TRBJ2-5; CDR3aa: CASCTGAGETQYF; CDR3nt: TGTGCCAGCTGCACAGGGGCGGGAGAGACCCAGTACTTC
d_gene: TRBD1; abundance: .; v_gene: TRBV11-2; j_gene: TRBJ1-5; CDR3aa: CASSGSGGPNQPQHF; CDR3nt: TGTGCCAGCAGCGGGTCAGGGGGCCCCAATCAGCCCCAGCATTTT
d_gene: .; abundance: .; v_gene: TRBV6-1; j_gene: TRBJ2-2; CDR3aa: CASTLGAGLNTGELFF; CDR3nt: TGTGCCAGCACCCTTGGTGCGGGGCTGAACACCGGGGAGCTGTTTTTT
d_gene: .; abundance: .; v_gene: TRBV6-2/TRBV6-3; j_gene: TRBJ2-7; CDR3aa: CASSYSWVPDEQYF; CDR3nt: TGTGCCAGCAGTTACTCGTGGGTTCCAGACGAGCAGTACTTC
d_gene: .; abundance: .; v_gene: TRBV2; j_gene: TRBJ1-2; CDR3aa: CASSELTAADGYTF; CDR3nt: TGTGCCAGCAGTGAATTAACGGCCGCGGATGGCTACACCTTC
d_gene: .; abundance: .; v_gene: TRBV11-3; j_gene: TRBJ2-2; CDR3aa: CASSPTGVRTGELFF; CDR3nt: TGTGCCAGCAGCCCCACCGGGGTTCGCACCGGGGAGCTGTTTTTT
d_gene: .; abundance: many; v_gene: TRBV6-1; j_gene: TRBJ1-5; CDR3aa: CAARGGFNQPQHF; CDR3nt: TGTGCCGCCCGGGGAGGGTTCAATCAGCCCCAGCATTTT
d_gene: .; abundance: many; v_gene: TRBV6-5; j_gene: TRBJ1-1; CDR3aa: CASSYLQGEAFF; CDR3nt: TGTGCCAGCAGTTACCTGCAGGGTGAAGCTTTCTTT
d_gene: .; abundance: many; v_gene: TRBV20-1; j_gene: TRBJ1-1; CDR3aa: CSAPPCQAFF; CDR3nt: TGCAGTGCTCCTCCATGCCAAGCTTTCTTT
d_gene: TRBD2; abundance: .; v_gene: TRBV19; j_gene: TRBJ2-1; CDR3aa: CASSMTSTYNEQFF; CDR3nt: TGTGCCAGTAGTATGACTAGCACCTACAATGAGCAGTTCTTC
d_gene: TRBD1; abundance: once; v_gene: TRBV5-1; j_gene: TRBJ2-7; CDR3aa: CASSPGTGGVYEQYF; CDR3nt: TGCGCCAGCAGCCCCGGGACAGGGGGCGTCTACGAGCAGTACTTC
d_gene: .; abundance: .; v_gene: TRBV20-1; j_gene: TRBJ1-2; CDR3aa: CSARGPNYGYTF; CDR3nt: TGCAGTGCTAGGGGGCCAAACTATGGCTACACCTTC
d_gene: .; abundance: .; v_gene: TRBV5-1; j_gene: TRBJ1-6; CDR3aa: CASSTEGGGNSPLHF; CDR3nt: TGCGCCAGCAGCACAGAGGGAGGAGGCAATTCACCCCTCCACTTT
d_gene: TRBD2; abundance: few; v_gene: TRBV11-1; j_gene: TRBJ2-3; CDR3aa: CASSSDWTSLGTQYF; CDR3nt: TGTGCCAGCAGCTCCGACTGGACTAGCCTGGGTACGCAGTATTTT
d_gene: TRBD2; abundance: .; v_gene: TRBV5-1; j_gene: TRBJ2-1; CDR3aa: CASSLGLAGGGHEQFF; CDR3nt: TGCGCCAGCAGCTTAGGACTAGCGGGAGGGGGCCATGAGCAGTTCTTC
d_gene: .; abundance: .; v_gene: TRBV27; j_gene: TRBJ2-2; CDR3aa: CASSFVTGELFF; CDR3nt: TGTGCCAGCAGTTTTGTGACCGGGGAGCTGTTTTTT
d_gene: .; abundance: many; v_gene: TRBV6-5; j_gene: TRBJ2-2; CDR3aa: CASSYSGRYTGELFF; CDR3nt: TGTGCCAGCAGTTACTCGGGACGGTACACCGGGGAGCTGTTTTTT
d_gene: TRBD2; abundance: many; v_gene: TRBV12-3/TRBV12-4; j_gene: TRBJ2-7; CDR3aa: CASMIAGTFEQYF; CDR3nt: TGTGCCAGCATGATAGCGGGAACCTTTGAGCAGTACTTC
d_gene: .; abundance: .; v_gene: TRBV19; j_gene: TRBJ1-1; CDR3aa: CASDHRVWGTEAFF; CDR3nt: TGTGCCAGTGACCACAGGGTGTGGGGCACTGAAGCTTTCTTT
d_gene: .; abundance: few; v_gene: TRBV9; j_gene: TRBJ2-1; CDR3aa: CASSAGFDNEQFF; CDR3nt: TGTGCCAGCAGCGCAGGGTTCGACAATGAGCAGTTCTTC
d_gene: .; abundance: .; v_gene: TRBV18; j_gene: TRBJ2-7; CDR3aa: CASSPQGWATRAAYEQYF; CDR3nt: TGTGCCAGCTCACCACAGGGATGGGCGACAAGGGCAGCCTACGAGCAGTACTTC
d_gene: .; abundance: few; v_gene: TRBV10-3; j_gene: TRBJ1-1; CDR3aa: CAIGEGTEAFF; CDR3nt: TGTGCCATAGGGGAGGGCACTGAAGCTTTCTTT
d_gene: .; abundance: .; v_gene: TRBV3-1; j_gene: TRBJ2-1; CDR3aa: CASSKHGEQFF; CDR3nt: TGTGCCAGCAGCAAGCACGGGGAGCAGTTCTTC
d_gene: .; abundance: many; v_gene: TRBV28; j_gene: TRBJ2-6; CDR3aa: CASSETLSGANVLTF; CDR3nt: TGTGCCAGCAGTGAGACCCTCTCTGGGGCCAACGTCCTGACTTTC
d_gene: TRBD1; abundance: .; v_gene: TRBV9; j_gene: TRBJ1-5; CDR3aa: CASSVEGTGTAYYSNQPQHF; CDR3nt: TGTGCCAGCAGCGTAGAGGGGACCGGGACAGCTTATTATAGCAATCAGCCCCAGCATTTT
d_gene: TRBD2; abundance: .; v_gene: TRBV6-1; j_gene: TRBJ2-5; CDR3aa: CACSPDTGGETQYF; CDR3nt: TGTGCCTGCAGCCCCGACACGGGGGGAGAGACCCAGTACTTC
d_gene: .; abundance: few; v_gene: TRBV20-1; j_gene: TRBJ1-1; CDR3aa: CSATGNTEAFF; CDR3nt: TGCAGTGCTACCGGGAACACTGAAGCTTTCTTT
d_gene: .; abundance: .; v_gene: TRBV6-2/TRBV6-3; j_gene: TRBJ2-7; CDR3aa: CASSINKAYEQYF; CDR3nt: TGTGCCAGCAGTATTAACAAGGCCTACGAGCAGTACTTC
d_gene: .; abundance: few; v_gene: TRBV12-3/TRBV12-4; j_gene: TRBJ1-1; CDR3aa: CASSLRQVTEAFF; CDR3nt: TGTGCCAGCAGTTTAAGACAGGTAACTGAAGCTTTCTTT
d_gene: .; abundance: few; v_gene: TRBV12-3/TRBV12-4; j_gene: TRBJ1-4; CDR3aa: CASSFEYNEKLFF; CDR3nt: TGTGCCAGCAGTTTCGAATATAATGAAAAACTGTTTTTT